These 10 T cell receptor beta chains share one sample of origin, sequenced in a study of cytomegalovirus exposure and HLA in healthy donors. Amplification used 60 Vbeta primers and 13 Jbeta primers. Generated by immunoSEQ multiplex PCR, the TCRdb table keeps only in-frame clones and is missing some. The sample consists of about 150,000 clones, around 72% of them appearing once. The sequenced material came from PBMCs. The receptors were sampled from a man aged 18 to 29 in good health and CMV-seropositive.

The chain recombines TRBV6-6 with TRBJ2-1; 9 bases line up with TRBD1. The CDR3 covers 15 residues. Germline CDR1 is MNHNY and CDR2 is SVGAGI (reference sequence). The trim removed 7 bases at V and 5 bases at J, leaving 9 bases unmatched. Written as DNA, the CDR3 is TGTGCCAGCAATGTAGGACAGGGGTATAACAATGAGCAGTTCTTC. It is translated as CASNVGQGYNNEQFF.

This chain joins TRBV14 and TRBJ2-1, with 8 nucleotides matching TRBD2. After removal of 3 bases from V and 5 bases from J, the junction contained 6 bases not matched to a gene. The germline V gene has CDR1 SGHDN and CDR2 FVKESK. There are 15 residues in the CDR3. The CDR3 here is CASSHSGLGNNEQFF. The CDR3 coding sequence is TGTGCCAGCAGCCATTCGGGACTAGGAAACAATGAGCAGTTCTTC.

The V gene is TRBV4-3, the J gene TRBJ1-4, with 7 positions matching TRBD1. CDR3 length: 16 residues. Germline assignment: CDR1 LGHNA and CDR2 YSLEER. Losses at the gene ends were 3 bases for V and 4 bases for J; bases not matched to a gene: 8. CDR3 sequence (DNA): TGCGCCAGCAGCCAGGATACAGGGGTAGGTAATGAAAAACTGTTTTTT. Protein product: CASSQDTGVGNEKLFF.

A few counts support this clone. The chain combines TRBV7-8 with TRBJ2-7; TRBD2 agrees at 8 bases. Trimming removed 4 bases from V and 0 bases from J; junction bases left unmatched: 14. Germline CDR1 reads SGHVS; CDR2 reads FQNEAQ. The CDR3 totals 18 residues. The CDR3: CASSSGWSAGTSSYEQYF. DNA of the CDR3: TGTGCCAGCAGCTCAGGGTGGTCGGCGGGGACTAGCTCCTACGAGCAGTACTTC.

CDR3 region: CASSPLGRGNQPQHF. CDR3 DNA: TGTGCCAGCAGCCCCCTTGGAAGGGGGAATCAGCCCCAGCATTTT. The chain links TRBV11-2 to TRBJ1-5; a weak D match, TRBD1 (6 bases). This CDR3 is 15 amino acids long. V was trimmed by 5 bases and J by 4 bases, leaving 15 bases between them. Germline assignment: CDR1 SGHAT and CDR2 FQNNGV. Full variable domain (remainder filled in from reference TRBV11-2 and TRBJ1-5): EAGVAQSPRYKIIEKRQSVAFWCNPISGHATLYWYQQILGQGPKLLIQFQNNGVVDDSQLPKDRFSAERLKGVDSTLKIQPAKLEDSAVYLCASSPLGRGNQPQHFGDGTRLSIL.

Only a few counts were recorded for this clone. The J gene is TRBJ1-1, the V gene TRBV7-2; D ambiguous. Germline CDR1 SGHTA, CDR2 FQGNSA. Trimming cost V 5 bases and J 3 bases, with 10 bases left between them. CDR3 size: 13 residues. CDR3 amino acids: CASSPAPYTEAFF. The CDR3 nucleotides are TGTGCCAGCAGCCCCGCGCCCTACACTGAAGCTTTCTTT.

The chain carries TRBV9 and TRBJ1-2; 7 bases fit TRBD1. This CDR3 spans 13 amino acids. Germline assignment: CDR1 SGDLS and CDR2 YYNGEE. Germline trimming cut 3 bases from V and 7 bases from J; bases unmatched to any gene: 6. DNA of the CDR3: TGTGCCAGCAGCGCCGACAGGGTTGGTGGCTACACCTTC. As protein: CASSADRVGGYTF.

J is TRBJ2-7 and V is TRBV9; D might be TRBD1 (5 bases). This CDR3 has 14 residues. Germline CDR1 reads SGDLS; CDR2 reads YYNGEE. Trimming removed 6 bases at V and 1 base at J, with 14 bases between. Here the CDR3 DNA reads TGTGCCAGCAATACAGGACCAATTTCCTACGAGCAGTACTTC. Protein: CASNTGPISYEQYF.

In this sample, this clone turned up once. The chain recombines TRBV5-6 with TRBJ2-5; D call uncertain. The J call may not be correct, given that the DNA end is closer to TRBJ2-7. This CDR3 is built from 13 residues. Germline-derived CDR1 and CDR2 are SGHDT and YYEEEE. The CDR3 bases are TGTGCCAGCCCGAACGACCCAGACTACGAGCAGTACTTC. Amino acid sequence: CASPNDPDYEQYF.

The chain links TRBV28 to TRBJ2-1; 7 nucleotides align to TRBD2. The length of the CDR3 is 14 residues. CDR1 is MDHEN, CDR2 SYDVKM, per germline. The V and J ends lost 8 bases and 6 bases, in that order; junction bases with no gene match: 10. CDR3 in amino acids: CASRSGGSGNEQFF. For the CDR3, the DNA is TGTGCCAGCCGCTCGGGGGGATCGGGCAATGAGCAGTTCTTC.